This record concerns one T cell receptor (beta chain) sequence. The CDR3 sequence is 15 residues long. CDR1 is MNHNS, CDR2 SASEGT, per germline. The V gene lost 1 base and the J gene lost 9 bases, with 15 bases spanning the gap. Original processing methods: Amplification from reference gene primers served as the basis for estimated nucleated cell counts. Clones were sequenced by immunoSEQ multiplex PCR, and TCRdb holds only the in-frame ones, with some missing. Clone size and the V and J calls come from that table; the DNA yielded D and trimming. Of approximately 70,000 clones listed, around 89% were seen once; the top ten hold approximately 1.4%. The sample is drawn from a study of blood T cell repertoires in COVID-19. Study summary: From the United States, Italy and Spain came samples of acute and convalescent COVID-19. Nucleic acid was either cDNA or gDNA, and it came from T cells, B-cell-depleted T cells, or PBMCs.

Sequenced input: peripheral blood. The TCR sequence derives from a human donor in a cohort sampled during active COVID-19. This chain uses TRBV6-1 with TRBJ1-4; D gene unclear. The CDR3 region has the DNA TGTGCCAGCAGTGAAGATCCAGGAGGGCGGCAAAAACTGTTTTTT. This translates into CASSEDPGGRQKLFF.